Listed here are 13 T cell receptor beta chains from one sample, sequenced in a study of cytomegalovirus exposure and HLA in healthy donors. PCR was performed using 60 Vbeta and 13 Jbeta primers. Measured with immunoSEQ multiplex PCR; TCRdb has only the in-frame clones, and not every one. The sample has 90,000 to 150,000 clones; approximately 80% are singletons. Sequenced sample: PBMCs. These TCRs come from a woman aged 40 to 49 in good health and CMV-seronegative.

The chain couples TRBV7-9 to TRBJ1-5; 10 nucleotides agree with TRBD1. Trimming cost V 5 bases and J 5 bases; bases outside gene matches: 6. Germline CDR1 and CDR2: SEHNR and FQNEAQ (reference sequence). CDR3 length: 15 amino acids. In DNA form, the CDR3 reads TGTGCCAGCAGCCAAACCGGGACAGGGGATCAGCCCCAGCATTTT. This sequence encodes CASSQTGTGDQPQHF.

This chain links TRBV7-9 with TRBJ2-1, with 9 nucleotides matching TRBD2. Trimming cost V 4 bases and J 8 bases; bases outside gene matches: 9. CDR1 SEHNR and CDR2 FQNEAQ come from the germline V gene (reference sequence). The CDR3 extends over 15 amino acids. The CDR3 bases are TGTGCCAGCAGCTCCTTAGCGGGAGATTTCCATGAGCAGTTCTTC. This translates into CASSSLAGDFHEQFF.

This chain joins TRBV11-2 and TRBJ2-1; 10 nucleotides line up with TRBD2. Looked up from germline, CDR1 is SGHAT and CDR2 is FQNNGV. Losses at the gene ends were 5 bases for V and 5 bases for J; bases not matched to a gene: 9. CDR3 length equals 16 residues. The CDR3 reads CASSAGSSGGHNEQFF. The CDR3 bases are TGTGCCAGCAGCGCAGGTTCTAGCGGGGGCCACAATGAGCAGTTCTTC. The complete variable domain, with remaining parts taken from reference TRBV11-2 and TRBJ2-1, reads EAGVAQSPRYKIIEKRQSVAFWCNPISGHATLYWYQQILGQGPKLLIQFQNNGVVDDSQLPKDRFSAERLKGVDSTLKIQPAKLEDSAVYLCASSAGSSGGHNEQFFGPGTRLTVL.

This chain uses TRBV5-1 with TRBJ1-2; 9 bases are a match to TRBD1. The J segment lost 4 bases and the V segment lost 5 bases, leaving 9 bases of the junction unmatched. CDR1 and CDR2 from the germline V gene are SGHRS and YFSETQ. This CDR3 region has 15 residues. CDR3 sequence reads: CASRSSDRGIYGYTF. CDR3 in DNA: TGCGCCAGCAGAAGTTCGGACAGGGGCATCTATGGCTACACCTTC.

The V gene is TRBV5-1, the J gene TRBJ2-1; 10 nucleotides align to TRBD2. J lost 0 bases, V lost 2 bases, and 2 bases had no gene match. CDR1 is SGHRS, CDR2 YFSETQ, per germline. The CDR3 loop spans 16 amino acids. As DNA, the CDR3 is TGCGCCAGCAGCTTAACTAGCGGGATCTCCTACAATGAGCAGTTCTTC. It codes for CASSLTSGISYNEQFF.

J is TRBJ1-2 and V is TRBV27; D is ambiguous. The V gene's germline CDR1 is MNHEY and CDR2 SMNVEV (reference sequence). CDR3 size: 15 residues. V dropped 0 bases and J dropped 2 bases, with 10 bases sitting between them. In DNA, the CDR3 is TGTGCCAGCAGTTTATCAGCCGAACGAAACTATGGCTACACCTTC. It codes for CASSLSAERNYGYTF.

V gene TRBV7-9 combines with J gene TRBJ2-1, with 7 bases identical to TRBD2. The CDR3 is 14 residues long. Germline V gene sequence: CDR1 SEHNR, CDR2 FQNEAQ (reference sequence). Trimming took 5 bases from V and 5 from J; bases not matched to a gene: 6. CDR3 loop: CASSPKRGNNEQFF. The CDR3 nucleotides are TGTGCCAGCAGCCCGAAGCGGGGCAACAATGAGCAGTTCTTC.

A few counts support this clone. The CDR3 loop is CASSFSGRASYEQYF. The CDR3 bases are TGTGCCAGCAGTTTTAGCGGGAGGGCCTCCTACGAGCAGTACTTC. The chain has TRBV6-5 and TRBJ2-7, with 11 bases that match TRBD2. V shed 4 bases and J 0 bases; nucleotides not matched to a gene: 2. The CDR3 runs 15 residues. Germline V gene sequence: CDR1 MNHEY, CDR2 SVGAGI.

Only a few counts were recorded for this clone. This chain uses TRBV7-9 with TRBJ2-7; D perhaps matches TRBD2 (6 bases). Germline V gives CDR1 SEHNR, CDR2 FQNEAQ (reference sequence). CDR3 size: 15 residues. Trimming pared 3 bases from V and 6 bases from J, leaving 18 bases between. CDR3 sequence (DNA): TGTGCCAGCAGCTTGTCCGGGGGAAATCCGGGCGAGCAGTACTTC. Its translation: CASSLSGGNPGEQYF.

The rearrangement joins TRBV6-1 to TRBJ2-3, with 7 bases lining up with TRBD1. The CDR3 is made up of 14 amino acids. Looked up from germline, CDR1 is MNHNS and CDR2 is SASEGT. V lost 6 bases and J lost 1; bases outside the gene matches: 4. The CDR3 sequence is CASSYGQGTDTQYF. As DNA, the CDR3 is TGTGCCAGCAGCTATGGACAGGGCACAGATACGCAGTATTTT.

The chain carries TRBV4-1 and TRBJ2-7; the match to TRBD2 covers 8 bases. The germline V gene has CDR1 MGHRA and CDR2 YSYEKL. Losses at the gene ends were 1 base for V and 2 bases for J; bases not matched to a gene: 1. This CDR3 has 14 residues. The CDR3 protein is CASSQAGGTYEQYF. For the CDR3, the DNA is TGCGCCAGCAGCCAAGCGGGGGGGACCTACGAGCAGTACTTC.

V gene TRBV27 combines with J gene TRBJ1-2, with D possibly being TRBD1 (5 bases). The V end was cut by 2 bases, the J end by 2 bases, with 6 bases between. The germline gives CDR1 MNHEY, CDR2 SMNVEV (reference sequence). The CDR3 covers 13 residues. The CDR3 DNA reads TGTGCCAGCAGTTTACGGGGGAACTATGGCTACACCTTC. As protein: CASSLRGNYGYTF.

The J gene is TRBJ1-2, the V gene TRBV9; D is unresolved. The V and J ends lost 4 bases and 8 bases respectively, with 21 bases between them. CDR1 and CDR2 (germline): SGDLS, YYNGEE. The CDR3 is 15 residues long. CDR3 residues: CASSLSTSIRTGYTF. The CDR3 coding sequence is TGTGCCAGCAGCTTGTCGACATCGATCAGAACCGGCTACACCTTC.